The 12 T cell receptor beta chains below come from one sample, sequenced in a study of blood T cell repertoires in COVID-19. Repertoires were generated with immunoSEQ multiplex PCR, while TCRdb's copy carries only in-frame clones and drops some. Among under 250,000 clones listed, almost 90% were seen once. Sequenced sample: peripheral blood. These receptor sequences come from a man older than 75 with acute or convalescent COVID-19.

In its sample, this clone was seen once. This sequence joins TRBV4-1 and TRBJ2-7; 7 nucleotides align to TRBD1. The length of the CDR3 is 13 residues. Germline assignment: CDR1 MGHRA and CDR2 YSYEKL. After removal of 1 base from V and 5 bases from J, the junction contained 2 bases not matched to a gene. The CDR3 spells CASSQGDRDEQYF. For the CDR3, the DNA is TGCGCCAGCAGCCAAGGAGACAGGGACGAGCAGTACTTC.

As DNA, the CDR3 is TGTGCCAGCAGCTTGTCGGCAGGGAACACTGAAGCTTTCTTT. Protein sequence: CASSLSAGNTEAFF. The chain has TRBV7-2 and TRBJ1-1; D is ambiguous. This CDR3 has 14 amino acids. Trimming removed 3 bases at V and 1 base at J, with 9 bases between. Germline lookup yields CDR1 SGHTA and CDR2 FQGNSA.

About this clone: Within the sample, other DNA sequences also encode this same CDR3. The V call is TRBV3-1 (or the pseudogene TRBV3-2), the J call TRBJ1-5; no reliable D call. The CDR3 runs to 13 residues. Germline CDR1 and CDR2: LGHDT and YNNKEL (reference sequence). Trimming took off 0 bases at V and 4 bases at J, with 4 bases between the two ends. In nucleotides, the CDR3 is TGTGCCAGCAGCCAAGACTTGAATCAGCCCCAGCATTTT. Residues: CASSQDLNQPQHF.

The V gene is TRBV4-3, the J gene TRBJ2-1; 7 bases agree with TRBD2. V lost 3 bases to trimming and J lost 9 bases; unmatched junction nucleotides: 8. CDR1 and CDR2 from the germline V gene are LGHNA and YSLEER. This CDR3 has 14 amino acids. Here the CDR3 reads CASSQGDYQPEQFF. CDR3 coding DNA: TGCGCCAGCAGCCAGGGGGACTACCAGCCTGAGCAGTTCTTC.

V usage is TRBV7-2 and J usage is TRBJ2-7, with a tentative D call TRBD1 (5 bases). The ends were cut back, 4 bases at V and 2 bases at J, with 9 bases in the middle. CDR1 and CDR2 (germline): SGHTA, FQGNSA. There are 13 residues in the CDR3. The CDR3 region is CASSYGQAYEQYF. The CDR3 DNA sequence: TGTGCCAGCAGCTACGGACAAGCCTACGAGCAGTACTTC.

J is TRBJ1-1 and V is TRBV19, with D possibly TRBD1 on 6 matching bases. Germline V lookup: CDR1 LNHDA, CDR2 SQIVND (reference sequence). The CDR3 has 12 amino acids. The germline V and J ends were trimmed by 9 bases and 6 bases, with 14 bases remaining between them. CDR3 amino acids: CASKDSVAEAFF. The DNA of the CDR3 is TGTGCCAGCAAGGACAGTGTAGCTGAAGCTTTCTTT.

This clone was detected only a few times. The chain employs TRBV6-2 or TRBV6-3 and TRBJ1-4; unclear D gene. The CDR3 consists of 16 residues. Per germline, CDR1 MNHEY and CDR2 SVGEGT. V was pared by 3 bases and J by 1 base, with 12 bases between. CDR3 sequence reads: CASSYVGRGTNEKLFF. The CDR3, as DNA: TGTGCCAGCAGTTATGTCGGGCGGGGAACTAATGAAAAACTGTTTTTT.

The CDR3 DNA follows: TGTGCCAGCAGTGAAGGGCCCGCGACAGGGACACGGGAAAAACTGTTTTTT. Translation gives CASSEGPATGTREKLFF. This sequence joins TRBV2 and TRBJ1-4; TRBD1 aligns across 7 bases. The CDR3 consists of 17 residues. Trimming at V came to 1 base and at J to 8 bases, leaving 13 bases not matched to a gene. CDR1 and CDR2 (germline): SNHLY, FYNNEI.

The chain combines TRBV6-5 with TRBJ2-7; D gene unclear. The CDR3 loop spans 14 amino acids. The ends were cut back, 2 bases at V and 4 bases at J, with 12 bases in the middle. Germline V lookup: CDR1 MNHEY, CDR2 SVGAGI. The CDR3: CASSYVGLRYEQYF. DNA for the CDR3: TGTGCCAGCAGTTACGTTGGGTTGCGGTACGAGCAGTACTTC.

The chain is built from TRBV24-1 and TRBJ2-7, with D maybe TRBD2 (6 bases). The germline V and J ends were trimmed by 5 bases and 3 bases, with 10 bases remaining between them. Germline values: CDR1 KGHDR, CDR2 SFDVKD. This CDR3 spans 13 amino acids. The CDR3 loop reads CATSGGLNYEQYF. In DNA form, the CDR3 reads TGTGCCACCAGTGGGGGACTGAACTACGAGCAGTACTTC.

The CDR3 DNA follows: TGTGCCAGCAGCTTAGAAGGGCGGGCGGACGAGCAGTACTTC. This gives the protein CASSLEGRADEQYF. V usage is TRBV7-9 and J usage is TRBJ2-7; tentative D call: TRBD2 (5 bases). The CDR3 extends over 14 amino acids. Germline V gene lookup returns CDR1 SEHNR and CDR2 FQNEAQ (reference sequence). Between the trimmed V and J ends, which lost 1 base and 5 bases, there was a span of 12 bases.

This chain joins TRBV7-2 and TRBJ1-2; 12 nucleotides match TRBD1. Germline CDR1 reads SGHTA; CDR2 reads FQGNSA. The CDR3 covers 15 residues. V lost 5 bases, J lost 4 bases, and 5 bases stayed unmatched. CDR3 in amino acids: CASSPGTGGVYGYTF. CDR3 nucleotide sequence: TGTGCCAGCAGCCCCGGGACAGGGGGCGTCTATGGCTACACCTTC.